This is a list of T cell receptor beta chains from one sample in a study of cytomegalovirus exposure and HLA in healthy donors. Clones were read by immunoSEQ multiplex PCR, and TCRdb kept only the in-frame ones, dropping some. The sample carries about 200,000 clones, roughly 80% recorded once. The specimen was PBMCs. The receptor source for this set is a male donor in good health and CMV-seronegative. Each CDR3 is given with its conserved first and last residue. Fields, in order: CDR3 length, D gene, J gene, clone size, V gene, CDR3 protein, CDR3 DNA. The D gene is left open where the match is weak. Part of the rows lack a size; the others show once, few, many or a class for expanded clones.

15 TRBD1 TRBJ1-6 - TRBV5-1 CASSGSGTGYSPLHF TGCGCCAGCAGCGGTTCCGGGACAGGGTACTCACCCCTCCACTTT
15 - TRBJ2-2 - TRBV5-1 CASSLVAGVTGELFF TGCGCCAGCAGCTTGGTGGCAGGGGTGACCGGGGAGCTGTTTTTT
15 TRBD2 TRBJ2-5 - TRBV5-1 CASSLELAGRETQYF TGCGCCAGCAGCTTGGAACTAGCGGGAAGAGAGACCCAGTACTTC
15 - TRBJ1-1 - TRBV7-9 CASSRVFEANTEAFF TGTGCCAGCAGCCGTGTGTTCGAAGCGAACACTGAAGCTTTCTTT
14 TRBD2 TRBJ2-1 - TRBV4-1 CASSGGVSYNEQFF TGCGCCAGCTCGGGGGGAGTCTCCTACAATGAGCAGTTCTTC
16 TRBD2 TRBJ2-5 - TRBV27 CASRNVGLAGQETQYF TGTGCCAGCCGCAATGTGGGGCTAGCGGGCCAAGAGACCCAGTACTTC
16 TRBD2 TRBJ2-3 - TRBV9 CASSPMTSGATDTQYF TGTGCCAGCAGCCCGATGACTAGCGGGGCTACAGATACGCAGTATTTT
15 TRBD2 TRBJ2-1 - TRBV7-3 CASSSTSGQYNEQFF TGTGCCAGCAGCTCAACTAGCGGGCAATACAATGAGCAGTTCTTC
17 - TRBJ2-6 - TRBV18 CASSPGTRNSGANVLTF TGTGCCAGCTCACCGGGGACAAGGAACTCTGGGGCCAACGTCCTGACTTTC
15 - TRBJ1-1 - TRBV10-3 CAISQLTVMNTEAFF TGTGCCATCAGCCAACTGACAGTCATGAACACTGAAGCTTTCTTT
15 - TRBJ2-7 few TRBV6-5 CASSYGKGAPYEQYF TGTGCCAGCAGTTACGGGAAGGGAGCCCCCTACGAGCAGTACTTC
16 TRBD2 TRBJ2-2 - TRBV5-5 CASSHGLAGGTGELFF TGTGCCAGCAGCCACGGACTAGCGGGAGGAACCGGGGAGCTGTTTTTT
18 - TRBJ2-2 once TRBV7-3 CASSSSPSIGTGSGELFF TGTGCCAGCAGCTCCTCTCCATCTATAGGTACAGGGTCCGGGGAGCTGTTTTTT